The rows below give T cell receptor beta chains drawn from one sample of a study of CD8+ T cells in alopecia areata. Produced via immunoSEQ multiplex PCR; TCRdb's table is partial and in-frame only. The sample carries more than 150,000 clones, 59% recorded once. The starting material was CD4+ T cells sorted from blood, obtained at week 0. The receptors derive from a human donor with alopecia areata. The conserved cysteine and the conserved F or W are not part of the CDR3 here. Some rows mark clone size as missing; the rest say once, few, many or name a class of expanded clone.

j_call v_call clone_size cdr3_aa
TRBJ1-5 TRBV5-1 once ASSLEGVVDQPQH
TRBJ2-7 TRBV9 NA ASSVGGTGYEQY
TRBJ2-5 TRBV5-1 NA ASTEQETQY
TRBJ1-2 TRBV5-1 few ASRNLQGSSSGYT
TRBJ2-2 TRBV29-1 few SVELGGRYTGELF
TRBJ1-2 TRBV7-2 NA ASSFMAQGFGYT
TRBJ1-5 TRBV4-2 few ASSQDMGGSQPQH
TRBJ1-2 TRBV30 NA AWMTGGSDYGYT
TRBJ2-1 TRBV7-2 few ASSTTSGGVDEQF
TRBJ1-5 TRBV30 once AWSASSTVPGQPQH
TRBJ1-1 TRBV6-5 NA ASSLRGGVSTEAF
TRBJ2-1 TRBV4-1 many ASSQVGGSYNEQF
TRBJ2-2 TRBV7-2 NA ASSLHASGVGELF
TRBJ1-1 TRBV29-1 once SVGDRAEAF
TRBJ2-6 TRBV7-9 NA ASNPPGSGANVLT
TRBJ2-1 TRBV12-5 NA ASGLDVGKF
TRBJ2-5 TRBV25-1 NA ASSGYLGGSETQY
TRBJ2-7 TRBV18 once ASSPAGTGYEQY
TRBJ2-3 TRBV4-2 NA ASSQEDPSGGYTDTQY
TRBJ1-1 TRBV29-1 NA SVGGRTEAF
TRBJ1-1 TRBV6-5 NA ASGQGNTEAF
TRBJ2-5 TRBV25-1 NA ASRDRVGETQY
TRBJ2-2 TRBV2 NA ATPLAGGPRAGELF
TRBJ2-2 TRBV29-1 few SAMDRVTGELF
TRBJ2-3 TRBV29-1 few SVGEGSTDTQY
TRBJ1-2 TRBV7-2 NA ASSLRETGWGYT
TRBJ1-2 TRBV10-3 NA AITRGGDYGYT
TRBJ2-7 TRBV4-1 NA ATRDRLGEQY
TRBJ1-1 TRBV6-5 NA ASSYQQMNTEAF
TRBJ2-2 TRBV29-1 few SVAATNTGELF
TRBJ1-1 TRBV5-4 NA ASSLAQNTEAF
TRBJ1-1 TRBV4-1 NA ASSHSSYWGLAEAF
TRBJ1-1 TRBV11-2 NA ASSLAEEGYTEAF
TRBJ1-4 TRBV6-1 NA ASSGATNEKLF
TRBJ1-6 TRBV9 NA ASSVEGNNSPLH
TRBJ1-3 TRBV30 NA AWTASGNTIY
TRBJ2-5 TRBV11-2 NA ASNRIAVYETQY
TRBJ2-3 TRBV6-5 NA ASSYGGALVTDTQY
TRBJ1-4 TRBV4-1 NA ASRNRGRDEKLF
TRBJ1-2 TRBV29-1 NA SVWTGGRYGYT